Presented here are 30 T cell receptor beta chains from one specimen sequenced in a study of T-cell reconstitution after alpha-beta-depleted transplantation in children. The TCRbeta library was prepared with unique molecular identifiers. MiXCR, run by TCRdb on the PCR reads, gives a single entry per CDR3 protein. The data contain just under 350,000 distinct CDR3 sequences, under 20% of them seen just once; the ten biggest clones take up 35% to 50%. The sequences come from PBMCs, mostly from graft donor cells, collected 360 days after TCRalphabeta/CD19-depleted stem cell transplant. These TCRs come from a male patient aged 2 to 9 who had a stem cell transplant for acute lymphoblastic leukemia, so the T cells may come from the graft donor.

This clonotype was observed a few times. The genes are TRBV29-1 and TRBJ2-7; D may correspond to TRBD1 or TRBD2 (6 bases each). Germline V lookup: CDR1 SQVTM, CDR2 ANQGSEA. The CDR3 spans 13 residues. Trimming left V 5 bases short and J 2 bases short, with 13 bases between. The CDR3 DNA reads TGCAGCGTTAGGGGGGCCTCCACCTACGAGCAGTACTTC. Amino acid sequence: CSVRGASTYEQYF.

The chain joins TRBV11-2 to TRBJ2-1, with TRBD2 as a possible D gene (6 bases). With 5 bases removed from V and 0 bases from J, the gap between germline ends came to 14 bases. CDR1 SGHAT and CDR2 FQNNGV come from the germline V gene. This CDR3 has 16 amino acids. As DNA, the CDR3 is TGTGCCAGCAGCCCAATGCGGGGAACCTCCTACAATGAGCAGTTCTTC. It yields the protein CASSPMRGTSYNEQFF. Together with reference TRBV11-2 and TRBJ2-1, the CDR3 gives the full variable domain: EAGVAQSPRYKIIEKRQSVAFWCNPISGHATLYWYQQILGQGPKLLIQFQNNGVVDDSQLPKDRFSAERLKGVDSTLKIQPAKLEDSAVYLCASSPMRGTSYNEQFFGPGTRLTVL.

This clonotype was seen more than once but under ten times. The V and J genes are TRBV12-3 or TRBV12-4 and TRBJ2-6, with 10 bases identical to TRBD1. The ends lost 6 bases at V and 2 bases at J; junction bases unmatched: 10. This CDR3 is 18 amino acids long. CDR3 sequence (DNA): TGTGCCAGCAGGGTCCGGGACAGGGGTAGCACTGGGGCCAACGTCCTGACTTTC. Protein sequence: CASRVRDRGSTGANVLTF.

V and J are TRBV4-1 and TRBJ2-2; TRBD2 matches 15 bases. Germline trimming cut 5 bases from V and 1 base from J; bases unmatched to any gene: 5. The CDR3 contains 18 residues. Germline lookup yields CDR1 MGHRA and CDR2 YSYEKL. As DNA, the CDR3 is TGCGCCAGCAGCTCGGGACTAGCGGGAGGCCTGAACACCGGGGAGCTGTTTTTT. This sequence encodes CASSSGLAGGLNTGELFF.

This clonotype has ten or more counts. The V gene is TRBV12-3 or TRBV12-4, the J gene TRBJ2-7; 9 positions match TRBD2. The CDR3 covers 14 residues. Trimming removed 4 bases from V and 4 bases from J; junction bases left unmatched: 5. CDR3 nucleotide sequence: TGTGCCAGCAGTTCTCTAGCGGGACCTTACGAGCAGTACTTC. Amino acids: CASSSLAGPYEQYF.

This clonotype has more than one count but fewer than ten. CDR3 nucleotide sequence: TGCGCCAGCAGCTTGGAGCGGGAGTGGAGCGAGCAGTACTTC. It encodes CASSLEREWSEQYF. V and J are TRBV5-1 and TRBJ2-7; 8 positions match TRBD2. In germline, CDR1 is SGHRS, CDR2 YFSETQ. V gave up 0 bases and J gave up 6 bases; unmatched junction bases: 5. The CDR3 is 14 amino acids.

This clonotype has a handful of counts. This sequence joins TRBV29-1 and TRBJ2-7, with D possibly being TRBD2 (6 bases). The length of the CDR3 is 12 residues. V lost 5 bases and J lost 5, with 13 bases in between. Per the germline V gene, CDR1 is SQVTM and CDR2 is ANQGSEA. The DNA of the CDR3 is TGCAGCGTTACTAGCTATATACACGAGCAGTACTTC. Its translation: CSVTSYIHEQYF.

The chain recombines TRBV7-9 with TRBJ2-7; D possibly matches TRBD1 or TRBD2 (5 bases each). Trimming took 5 bases from V and 3 from J, leaving 17 bases between them. Germline CDR1 reads SEHNR; CDR2 reads FQNEAQ (reference sequence). CDR3 size: 15 residues. CDR3 protein: CASSTEGREYYEQYF. DNA for the CDR3: TGTGCCAGCAGCACAGAAGGCAGGGAGTACTACGAGCAGTACTTC.

This clonotype has a handful of counts. V gene TRBV6-5 combines with J gene TRBJ2-5; no clear D gene. Trimming removed 6 bases at V and 3 bases at J, with 5 bases between. The CDR3 loop spans 11 amino acids. Per germline, CDR1 MNHEY and CDR2 SVGAGI. The CDR3 sequence: CASRRKETQYF. CDR3 sequence (DNA): TGTGCCAGCAGGCGGAAAGAGACCCAGTACTTC.

The table lists this clonotype with a few counts. J is TRBJ2-7 and V is TRBV20-1, with TRBD1 as a possible D gene (6 bases). Looked up from germline, CDR1 is DFQATT and CDR2 is SNEGSKA (reference sequence). The germline V and J ends were trimmed by 5 bases and 6 bases, with 14 bases remaining between them. This CDR3 spans 12 amino acids. The CDR3 DNA follows: TGCAGTGCTTACAGGGAATCGGCCGAGCAGTACTTC. Translation: CSAYRESAEQYF.

This chain connects TRBV11-2 to TRBJ1-1; the D gene is possibly TRBD1 (5 bases). CDR1 is SGHAT, CDR2 FQNNGV, per germline. CDR3 length: 16 amino acids. The V and J ends lost 3 bases and 0 bases respectively, with 14 bases between them. The CDR3 bases are TGTGCCAGCAGCTTGTACCTGGGACGGATGAACACTGAAGCTTTCTTT. Encoded protein: CASSLYLGRMNTEAFF.

The V and J genes are TRBV28 and TRBJ2-2; D is uncertain. Germline CDR1 is MDHEN and CDR2 is SYDVKM. This CDR3 region has 13 residues. V lost 3 bases, J lost 8 bases, and 10 bases lay in between. CDR3 DNA: TGTGCCAGCAGTTTCCTTATATGGGGGGAGCTGTTTTTT. It is translated as CASSFLIWGELFF.

The chain couples TRBV28 to TRBJ2-2, with unresolved D. Germline assignment: CDR1 MDHEN and CDR2 SYDVKM. This CDR3 contains 14 residues. The V end lost 6 bases, the J end lost 0 bases, and 8 bases lay between the germline ends. The CDR3, as DNA: TGTGCCAGCAGAAATACAGCGAACACCGGGGAGCTGTTTTTT. Its protein is CASRNTANTGELFF.

This clonotype was seen at least ten times. This rearrangement joins TRBV12-3 or TRBV12-4 to TRBJ2-5, with a possible D match to TRBD1 (6 bases). V was trimmed by 3 bases and J by 10 bases, leaving 9 bases between them. The CDR3 length is 11 residues. The CDR3 region has the DNA TGTGCCAGCAGTTTTAAGGGGGTCCAGTACTTC. Its translation is CASSFKGVQYF.

This chain links TRBV7-9 with TRBJ1-5; no definite D call. The V and J ends lost 2 bases and 7 bases respectively, with 9 bases between them. Germline loops: CDR1 SEHNR, CDR2 FQNEAQ (reference sequence). The CDR3 runs to 13 residues. The DNA for the CDR3 is TGTGCCAGCAGCTTAACGGGTTGGCAGCCCCAGCATTTT. Amino acids: CASSLTGWQPQHF. Using reference TRBV7-9 and TRBJ1-5 for the parts outside the CDR3, the full variable domain is DTGVSQNPRHKITKRGQNVTFRCDPISEHNRLYWYRQTLGQGPEFLTYFQNEAQLEKSRLLSDRFSAERPKGSFSTLEIQRTEQGDSAMYLCASSLTGWQPQHFGDGTRLSIL.

This clonotype was counted only a few times. This rearrangement joins TRBV12-3 or TRBV12-4 to TRBJ2-3, with TRBD2 matching over 12 bases. The trim removed 3 bases at V and 3 bases at J, leaving 7 bases unmatched. This CDR3 has 17 amino acids. CDR3 in DNA: TGTGCCAGCAGTTTTGCTAGCGGGAGGGCCATGACAGATACGCAGTATTTT. Protein sequence: CASSFASGRAMTDTQYF.

The chain combines TRBV28 with TRBJ2-3; no reliable D call. This CDR3 contains 12 residues. Trimming removed 6 bases from V and 8 bases from J, with 12 bases in between. CDR1 is MDHEN and CDR2 is SYDVKM in the germline V gene. CDR3 nucleotide sequence: TGTGCCAGCAGCAGCGCCGCCGGTACGCAGTATTTT. Translating it yields CASSSAAGTQYF.

This clonotype was seen more than once but under ten times. The chain employs TRBV20-1 and TRBJ1-5, with a weak D call TRBD1 (6 bases). The CDR3 has 14 residues. Germline CDR1 DFQATT, CDR2 SNEGSKA (reference sequence). The V end lost 7 bases, the J end lost 7 bases, and 20 bases lay between the germline ends. The CDR3 DNA sequence: TGCAGTGTAGTCGCGGGAGGGGGAAGGCAGCCCCAGCATTTT. Translating gives CSVVAGGGRQPQHF.

This clonotype was recorded many times. The chain uses TRBV30 and TRBJ2-1; TRBD1 aligns across 8 bases. After removal of 3 bases from V and 9 bases from J, the junction contained 4 bases not matched to a gene. The CDR3 is 12 amino acids. Germline V gene sequence: CDR1 GTSNPN, CDR2 SVGIG (reference sequence). CDR3 nucleotide sequence: TGTGCCTGGAGCCTCGACAGGGGTGAGCAGTTCTTC. Amino acid sequence: CAWSLDRGEQFF.

In this sample, this clonotype turned up many times. The chain couples TRBV7-9 to TRBJ1-1, with D perhaps matching TRBD1 (6 bases). Per germline, CDR1 SEHNR and CDR2 FQNEAQ (reference sequence). The CDR3 sequence is 14 residues long. Deletions cut 1 base from V and 7 bases from J, with 13 bases between. This CDR3 is CASSLEGGRGEAFF. In nucleotides, the CDR3 is TGTGCCAGCAGCTTAGAGGGGGGTCGCGGTGAAGCTTTCTTT.

This chain connects TRBV19 to TRBJ2-3; D may be TRBD1 or TRBD2 (5 bases each). V was clipped by 6 bases and J by 2 bases, with 15 bases between them. Per the germline V gene, CDR1 is LNHDA and CDR2 is SQIVND (reference sequence). The CDR3 totals 15 residues. In DNA, the CDR3 is TGTGCCAGTAGAAAACGGGGACCGCACACAGATACGCAGTATTTT. Protein sequence: CASRKRGPHTDTQYF. Drawing the rest from reference TRBV19 and TRBJ2-3, the complete variable domain is DGGITQSPKYLFRKEGQNVTLSCEQNLNHDAMYWYRQDPGQGLRLIYYSQIVNDFQKGDIAEGYSVSREKKESFPLTVTSAQKNPTAFYLCASRKRGPHTDTQYFGPGTRLTVL.

The chain recombines TRBV30 with TRBJ2-3, with a possible D match to TRBD2 (7 bases). The CDR3 contains 13 residues. From germline, CDR1 is GTSNPN and CDR2 SVGIG (reference sequence). Between the trimmed V and J ends, which lost 8 bases and 5 bases, there was a span of 17 bases. The CDR3 sequence: CAGGGAAVDTQYF. The CDR3 DNA reads as TGTGCCGGAGGGGGGGCAGCGGTAGATACGCAGTATTTT.

The chain combines TRBV4-3 with TRBJ2-5; 10 positions match TRBD2. The CDR3 has 16 amino acids. Germline V gives CDR1 LGHNA, CDR2 YSLEER. J was trimmed by 5 bases and V by 0 bases; bases with no gene match: 6. The CDR3 here is CASSQELAGAGETQYF. The CDR3 DNA reads as TGCGCCAGCAGCCAAGAGCTAGCGGGAGCGGGGGAGACCCAGTACTTC.

This clonotype was seen many times. The chain has TRBV3-1 and TRBJ2-7; 15 nucleotides line up with TRBD2. The CDR3 extends over 15 amino acids. Unmatched junction bases numbered 2, after V lost 2 bases and J lost 6 bases. Germline assignment: CDR1 LGHDT and CDR2 YNNKEL (reference sequence). CDR3 DNA: TGTGCCAGCAGCCAAAGGACTAGCGGGAGGGCCGAGCAGTACTTC. Its protein product is CASSQRTSGRAEQYF.

This rearrangement joins TRBV5-1 to TRBJ2-2, with D uncertain. CDR3 length: 16 amino acids. V was pared by 1 base and J by 0 bases, with 10 bases between. Germline V CDR1 and CDR2: SGHRS, YFSETQ. DNA for the CDR3: TGCGCCAGCAGCTTGCTGACGCCCGCGAACACCGGGGAGCTGTTTTTT. Translated: CASSLLTPANTGELFF.

The CDR3: CASSQRAGTSGANVLTF. Written as DNA, the CDR3 is TGTGCCAGCAGCCAGAGAGCGGGAACCTCTGGGGCCAACGTCCTGACTTTC. The V gene is TRBV14, the J gene TRBJ2-6; the match to TRBD2 covers 7 bases. CDR3 length: 17 residues. Germline V gene data show CDR1 as SGHDN and CDR2 as FVKESK. V shed 3 bases and J 0 bases; nucleotides not matched to a gene: 5. The entire variable domain, with the rest obtained from reference TRBV14 and TRBJ2-6, is as follows: EAGVTQFPSHSVIEKGQTVTLRCDPISGHDNLYWYRRVMGKEIKFLLHFVKESKQDESGMPNNRFLAERTGGTYSTLKVQPAELEDSGVYFCASSQRAGTSGANVLTFGAGSRLTVL.

V and J are TRBV4-1 and TRBJ2-1; 12 bases are shared with TRBD2. Trimming took 4 bases from V and 1 from J; bases not matched to a gene: 5. This CDR3 contains 17 residues. Germline V lookup: CDR1 MGHRA, CDR2 YSYEKL. Written as DNA, the CDR3 is TGCGCCAGCAGCCCCCGGACTAGCGGGATTTCCTACAATGAGCAGTTCTTC. This translates into CASSPRTSGISYNEQFF.

The chain is built from TRBV27 and TRBJ2-6; D not certain. The CDR3 contains 13 residues. V was cut by 6 bases and J by 2 bases, with 5 bases left in between. Germline V gives CDR1 MNHEY, CDR2 SMNVEV (reference sequence). Here the CDR3 DNA reads TGTGCCAGCAGGGTTACTGGGGCCAACGTCCTGACTTTC. Translated, it gives CASRVTGANVLTF.

This clonotype was observed a handful of times. V gene TRBV28 combines with J gene TRBJ2-4, with D unresolved. Per the germline V gene, CDR1 is MDHEN and CDR2 is SYDVKM. With 3 bases removed from V and 0 bases from J, the gap between germline ends came to 9 bases. The CDR3 is made up of 15 amino acids. The chain's CDR3 is CASSFVARAKNIQYF. The CDR3, as DNA: TGTGCCAGCAGTTTCGTAGCTCGAGCCAAAAACATTCAGTACTTC.

This clonotype has a handful of counts. The chain combines TRBV4-2 with TRBJ1-2, with 7 bases fitting TRBD1. V trimming: 3 bases; J trimming: 4 bases; junction bases outside the gene matches: 8. There are 15 residues in the CDR3. CDR1 is LGHNA and CDR2 is YNFKEQ in the germline V gene. In DNA form, the CDR3 reads TGTGCCAGCAGCCAGAGTCCGGGACAGCGCTATGGCTACACCTTC. It encodes CASSQSPGQRYGYTF.